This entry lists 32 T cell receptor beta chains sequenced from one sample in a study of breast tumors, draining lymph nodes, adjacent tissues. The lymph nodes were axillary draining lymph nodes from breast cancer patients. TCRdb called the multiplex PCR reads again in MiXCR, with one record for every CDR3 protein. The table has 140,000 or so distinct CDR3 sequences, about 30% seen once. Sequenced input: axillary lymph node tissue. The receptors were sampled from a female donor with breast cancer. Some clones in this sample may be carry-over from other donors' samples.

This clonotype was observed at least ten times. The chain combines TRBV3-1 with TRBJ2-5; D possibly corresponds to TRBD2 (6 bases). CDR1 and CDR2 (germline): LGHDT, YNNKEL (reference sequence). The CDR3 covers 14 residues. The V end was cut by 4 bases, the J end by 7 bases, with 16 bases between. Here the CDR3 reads CASSPEGTDGTQYF. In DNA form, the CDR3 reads TGTGCCAGCAGCCCAGAAGGGACTGACGGGACCCAGTACTTC.

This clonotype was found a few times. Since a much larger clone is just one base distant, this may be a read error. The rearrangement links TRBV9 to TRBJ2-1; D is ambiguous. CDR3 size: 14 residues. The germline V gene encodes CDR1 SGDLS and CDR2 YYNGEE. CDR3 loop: CASSVDLMDHEQSF. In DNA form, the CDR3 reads TGTGCCAGCAGCGTAGATTTGATGGACCATGAGCAGTCCTTC. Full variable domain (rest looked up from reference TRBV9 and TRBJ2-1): DSGVTQTPKHLITATGQRVTLRCSPRSGDLSVYWYQQSLDQGLQFLIQYYNGEERAKGNILERFSAQQFPDLHSELNLSSLELGDSALYFCASSVDLMDHEQSFGPGTRLTVL.

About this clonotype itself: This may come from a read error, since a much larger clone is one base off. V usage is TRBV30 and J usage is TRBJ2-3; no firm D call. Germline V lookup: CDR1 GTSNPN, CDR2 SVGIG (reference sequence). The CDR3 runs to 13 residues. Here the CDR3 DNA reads TGTGCCTGGAGTGTGAAGGCCTCGGATACGCGGTATTTT. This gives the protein CAWSVKASDTRYF.

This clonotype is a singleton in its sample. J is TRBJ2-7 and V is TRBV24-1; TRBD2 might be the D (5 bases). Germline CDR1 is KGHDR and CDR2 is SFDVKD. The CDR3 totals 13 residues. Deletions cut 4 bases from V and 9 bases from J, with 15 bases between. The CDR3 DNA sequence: TGTGCCACCAGTGACACCGGACTTGATACGCAGTACGTC. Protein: CATSDTGLDTQYV.

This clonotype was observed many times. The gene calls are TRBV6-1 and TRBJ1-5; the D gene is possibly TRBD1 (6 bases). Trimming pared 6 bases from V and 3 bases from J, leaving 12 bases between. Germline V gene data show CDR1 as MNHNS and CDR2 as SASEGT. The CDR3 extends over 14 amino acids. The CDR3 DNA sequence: TGTGCCAGCAGCGGACAGCTTAACAATCAGCCCCAGCATTTT. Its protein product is CASSGQLNNQPQHF.

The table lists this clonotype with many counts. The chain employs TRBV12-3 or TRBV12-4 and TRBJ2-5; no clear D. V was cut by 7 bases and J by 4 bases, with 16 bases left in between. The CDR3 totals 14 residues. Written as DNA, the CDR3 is TGTGCCAGCACCGATCGTCCGGTCCCAGAGACCCAGTACTTC. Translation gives CASTDRPVPETQYF.

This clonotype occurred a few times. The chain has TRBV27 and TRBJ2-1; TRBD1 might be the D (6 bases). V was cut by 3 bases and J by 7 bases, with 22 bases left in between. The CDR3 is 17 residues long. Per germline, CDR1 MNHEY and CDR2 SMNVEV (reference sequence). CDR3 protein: CASSFIVGAGTGNEQFF. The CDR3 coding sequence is TGTGCCAGCAGTTTTATCGTGGGGGCGGGCACTGGGAATGAGCAGTTCTTC.

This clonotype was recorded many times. The CDR3 DNA is TGTGCCAGCAGCTTAGCAGGCAGGGCTGGGGCCAACGTCCTGACTTTC. Amino acid sequence: CASSLAGRAGANVLTF. The chain links TRBV7-8 to TRBJ2-6; perhaps TRBD1 as D (5 bases). Germline values: CDR1 SGHVS, CDR2 FQNEAQ. V lost 0 bases to trimming and J lost 2 bases, with 8 bases between them. The CDR3 totals 16 residues.

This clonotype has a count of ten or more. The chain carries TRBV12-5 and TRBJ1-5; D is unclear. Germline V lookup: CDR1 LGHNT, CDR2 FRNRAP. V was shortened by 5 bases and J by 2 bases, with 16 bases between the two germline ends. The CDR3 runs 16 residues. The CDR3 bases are TGTGCTAGTGGTCCCGACTCACCCCTAGGCAATCAGCCCCAGCATTTT. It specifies CASGPDSPLGNQPQHF.

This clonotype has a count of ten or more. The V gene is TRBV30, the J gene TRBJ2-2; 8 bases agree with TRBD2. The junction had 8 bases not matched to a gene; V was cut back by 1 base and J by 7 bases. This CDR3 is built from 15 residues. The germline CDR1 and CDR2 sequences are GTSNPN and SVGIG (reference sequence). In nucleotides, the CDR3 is TGTGCCTGGAGTGGATCGGGACTAGTCATCGGGGAGCTGTTTTTT. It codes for CAWSGSGLVIGELFF.

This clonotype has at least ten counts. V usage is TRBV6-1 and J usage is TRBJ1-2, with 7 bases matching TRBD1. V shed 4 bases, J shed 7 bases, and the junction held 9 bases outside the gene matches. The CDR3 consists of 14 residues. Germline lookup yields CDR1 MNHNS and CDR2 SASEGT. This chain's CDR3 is CASSGGTVGPGYTF. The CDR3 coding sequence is TGTGCCAGCAGTGGGGGGACAGTTGGTCCTGGCTACACCTTC.

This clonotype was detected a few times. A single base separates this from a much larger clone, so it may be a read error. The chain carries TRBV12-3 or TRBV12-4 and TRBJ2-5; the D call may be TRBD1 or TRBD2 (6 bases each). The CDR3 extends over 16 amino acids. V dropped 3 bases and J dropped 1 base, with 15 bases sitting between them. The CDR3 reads CASSFSGAGLQETQYF. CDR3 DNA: TGTGCCAGCAGTTTCTCGGGGGCCGGGCTCCAAGAGACCCAGTACTTC.

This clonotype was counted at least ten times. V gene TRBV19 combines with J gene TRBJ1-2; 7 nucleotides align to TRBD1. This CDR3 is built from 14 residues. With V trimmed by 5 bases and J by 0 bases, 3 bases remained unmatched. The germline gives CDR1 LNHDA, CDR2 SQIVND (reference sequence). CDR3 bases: TGTGCCAGTAGTGGACAGGTTTCTAACTATGGCTACACCTTC. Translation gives CASSGQVSNYGYTF.

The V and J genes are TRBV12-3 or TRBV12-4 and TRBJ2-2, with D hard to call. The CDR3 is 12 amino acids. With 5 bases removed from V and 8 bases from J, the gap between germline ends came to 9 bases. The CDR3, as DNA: TGTGCCAGCAGTCGCACCCTAGGGGAGCTGTTTTTT. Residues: CASSRTLGELFF.

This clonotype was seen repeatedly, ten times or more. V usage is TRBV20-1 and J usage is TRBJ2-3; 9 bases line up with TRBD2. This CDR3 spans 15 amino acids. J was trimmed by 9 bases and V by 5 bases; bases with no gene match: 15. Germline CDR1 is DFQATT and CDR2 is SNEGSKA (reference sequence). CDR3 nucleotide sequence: TGCAGTGCTCTCCGGGGTAGCGGGGGCCCTGGGACGCAGTATTTT. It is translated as CSALRGSGGPGTQYF.

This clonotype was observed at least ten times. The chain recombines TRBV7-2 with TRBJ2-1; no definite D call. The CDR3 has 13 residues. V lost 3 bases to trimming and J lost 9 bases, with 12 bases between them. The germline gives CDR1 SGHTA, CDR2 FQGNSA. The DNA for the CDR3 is TGTGCCAGCAGCTTCCCGGCGAACTTTGAGCAGTTCTTC. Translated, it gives CASSFPANFEQFF.

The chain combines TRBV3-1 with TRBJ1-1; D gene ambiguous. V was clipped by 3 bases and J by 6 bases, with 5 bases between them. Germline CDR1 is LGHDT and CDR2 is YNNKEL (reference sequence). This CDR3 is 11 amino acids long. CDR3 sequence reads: CASSQLAEAFF. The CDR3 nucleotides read TGTGCCAGCAGCCAGCTTGCTGAAGCTTTCTTT.

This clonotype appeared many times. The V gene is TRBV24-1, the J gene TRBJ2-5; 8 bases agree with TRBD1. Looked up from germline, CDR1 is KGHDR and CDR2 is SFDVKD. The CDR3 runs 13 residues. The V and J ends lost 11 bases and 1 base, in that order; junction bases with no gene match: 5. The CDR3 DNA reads TGTGCCAACACAGGGGGTTCCCAAGAGACCCAGTACTTC. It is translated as CANTGGSQETQYF.

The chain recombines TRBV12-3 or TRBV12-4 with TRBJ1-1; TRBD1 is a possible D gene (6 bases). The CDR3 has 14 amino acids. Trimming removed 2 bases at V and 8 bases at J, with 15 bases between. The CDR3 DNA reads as TGTGCCAGCAGTTTAAACGGGGGCAGGGTCGAAGCTTTCTTT. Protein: CASSLNGGRVEAFF.

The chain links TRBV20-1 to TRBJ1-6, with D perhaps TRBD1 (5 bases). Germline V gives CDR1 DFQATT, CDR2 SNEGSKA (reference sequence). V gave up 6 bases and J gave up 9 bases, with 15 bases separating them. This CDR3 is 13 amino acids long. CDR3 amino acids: CSAIRDCSSPLHF. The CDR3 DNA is TGCAGTGCCATCAGGGACTGTAGTTCACCCCTCCACTTT.

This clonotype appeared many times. In nucleotides, the CDR3 is TGCGCCAGCAGCGGGGGTTCTGGGGCCAACGTCCTGACTTTC. As protein: CASSGGSGANVLTF. The chain combines TRBV5-1 with TRBJ2-6, with D possibly called TRBD1 or TRBD2 (5 bases each). Germline V CDR1 and CDR2: SGHRS, YFSETQ. The germline V and J ends were trimmed by 4 bases and 1 base, with 6 bases remaining between them. The CDR3 length is 14 residues.

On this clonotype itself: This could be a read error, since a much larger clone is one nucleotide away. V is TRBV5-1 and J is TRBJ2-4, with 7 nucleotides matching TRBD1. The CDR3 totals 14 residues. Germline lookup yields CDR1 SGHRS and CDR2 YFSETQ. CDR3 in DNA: TGCGCCAGCAGGGACACAGGGGTGGAAAACATTCAGTGCTTC. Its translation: CASRDTGVENIQCF.

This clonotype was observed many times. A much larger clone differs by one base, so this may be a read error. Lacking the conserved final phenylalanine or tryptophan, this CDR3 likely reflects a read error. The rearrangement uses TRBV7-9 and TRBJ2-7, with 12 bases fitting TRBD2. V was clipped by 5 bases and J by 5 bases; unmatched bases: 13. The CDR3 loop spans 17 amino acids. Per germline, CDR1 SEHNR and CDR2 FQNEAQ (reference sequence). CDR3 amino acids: CASSPTSGGSNSHEQYL. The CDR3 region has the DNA TGTGCCAGCAGCCCGACTAGCGGGGGTTCGAACAGTCACGAGCAGTACCTC.

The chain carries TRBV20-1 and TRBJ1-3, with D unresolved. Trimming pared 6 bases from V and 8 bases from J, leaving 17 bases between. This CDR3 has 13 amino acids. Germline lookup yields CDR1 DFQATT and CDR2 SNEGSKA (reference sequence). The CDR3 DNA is TGCAGTGCCGCGGCTTTCAGGTCGGACACCATATATTTT. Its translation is CSAAAFRSDTIYF.

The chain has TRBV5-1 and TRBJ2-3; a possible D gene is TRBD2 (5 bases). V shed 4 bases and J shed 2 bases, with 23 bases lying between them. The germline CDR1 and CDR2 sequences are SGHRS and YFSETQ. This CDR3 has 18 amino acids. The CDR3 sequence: CASSPPTNLRGNTDTQYF. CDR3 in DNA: TGCGCCAGCAGCCCCCCCACCAATCTCCGGGGAAACACAGATACGCAGTATTTT. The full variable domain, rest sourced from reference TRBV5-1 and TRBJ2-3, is KAGVTQTPRYLIKTRGQQVTLSCSPISGHRSVSWYQQTPGQGLQFLFEYFSETQRNKGNFPGRFSGRQFSNSRSEMNVSTLELGDSALYLCASSPPTNLRGNTDTQYFGPGTRLTVL.

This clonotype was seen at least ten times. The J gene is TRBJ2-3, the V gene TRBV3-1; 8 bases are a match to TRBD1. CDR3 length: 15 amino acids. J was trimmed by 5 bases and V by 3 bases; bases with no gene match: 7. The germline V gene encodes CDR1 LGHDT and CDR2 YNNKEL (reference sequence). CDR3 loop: CASSQETGAGDTQYF. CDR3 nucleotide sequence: TGTGCCAGCAGCCAGGAGACAGGGGCTGGAGATACGCAGTATTTT.

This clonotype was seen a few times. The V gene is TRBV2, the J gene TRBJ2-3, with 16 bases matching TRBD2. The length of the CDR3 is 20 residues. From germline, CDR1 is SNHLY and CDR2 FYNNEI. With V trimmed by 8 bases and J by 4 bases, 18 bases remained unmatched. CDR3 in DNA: TGTGCCAGCCGGGCCTGGGCACCGGGACTAGCGGGGGGGCCCCCAGATACGCAGTATTTT. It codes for CASRAWAPGLAGGPPDTQYF.

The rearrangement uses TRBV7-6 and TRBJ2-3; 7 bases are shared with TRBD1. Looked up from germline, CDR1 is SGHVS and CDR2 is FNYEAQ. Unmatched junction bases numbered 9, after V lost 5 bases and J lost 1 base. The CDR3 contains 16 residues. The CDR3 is CASSIPTGSGTDTQYF. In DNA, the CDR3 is TGTGCCAGCAGCATACCGACAGGGTCAGGCACAGATACGCAGTATTTT.

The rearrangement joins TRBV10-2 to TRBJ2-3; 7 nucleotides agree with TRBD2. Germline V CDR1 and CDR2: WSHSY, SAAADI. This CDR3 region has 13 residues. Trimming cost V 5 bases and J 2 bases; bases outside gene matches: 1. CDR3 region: CASSLADTDTQYF. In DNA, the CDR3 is TGCGCCAGCAGTCTAGCGGACACAGATACGCAGTATTTT.

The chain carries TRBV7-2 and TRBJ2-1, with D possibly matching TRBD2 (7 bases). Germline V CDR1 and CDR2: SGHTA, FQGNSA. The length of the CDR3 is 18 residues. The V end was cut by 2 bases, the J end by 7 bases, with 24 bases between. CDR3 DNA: TGTGCCAGCAGCTTACGCCTAGGGGGGGGGAAGGGTATTAATGAGCAGTTCTTC. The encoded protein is CASSLRLGGGKGINEQFF.

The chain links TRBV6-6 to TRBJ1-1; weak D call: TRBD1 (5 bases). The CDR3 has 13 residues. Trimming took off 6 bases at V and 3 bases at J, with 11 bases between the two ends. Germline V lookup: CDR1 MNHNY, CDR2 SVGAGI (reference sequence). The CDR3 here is CASRRGADTEAFF. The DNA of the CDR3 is TGTGCCAGCAGGAGGGGCGCGGACACTGAAGCTTTCTTT.

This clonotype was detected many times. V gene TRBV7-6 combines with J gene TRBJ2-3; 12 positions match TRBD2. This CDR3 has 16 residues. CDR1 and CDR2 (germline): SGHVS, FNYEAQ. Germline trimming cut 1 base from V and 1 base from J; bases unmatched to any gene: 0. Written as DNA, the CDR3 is TGTGCCAGCAGCTTAGGGACTAGCGGGGGCACAGATACGCAGTATTTT. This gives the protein CASSLGTSGGTDTQYF.